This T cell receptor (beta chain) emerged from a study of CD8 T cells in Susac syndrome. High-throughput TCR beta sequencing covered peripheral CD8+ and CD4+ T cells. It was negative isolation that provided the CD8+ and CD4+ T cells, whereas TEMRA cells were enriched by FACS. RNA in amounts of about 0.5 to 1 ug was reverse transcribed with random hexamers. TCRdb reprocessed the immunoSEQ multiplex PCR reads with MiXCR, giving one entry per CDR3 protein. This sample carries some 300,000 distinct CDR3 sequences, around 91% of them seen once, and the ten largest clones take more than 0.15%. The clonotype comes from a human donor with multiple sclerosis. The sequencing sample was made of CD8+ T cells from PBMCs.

As DNA, the CDR3 is TGCGCCAGCAGCCCCCAAACCGGGGGGACTAGCCCGGAAACGCACCCAGATACGCAGTATTTT. Residues: CASSPQTGGTSPETHPDTQYF. The chain combines TRBV4-1 with TRBJ2-3; TRBD2 matches 9 bases. After removal of 4 bases from V and 4 bases from J, the junction contained 24 bases not matched to a gene. Germline V lookup: CDR1 MGHRA, CDR2 YSYEKL. This CDR3 is 21 amino acids long.